These 13 T cell receptor beta chains came from one sample sequenced in a study of T cells after yellow fever vaccination. From the 5' RACE reads, TCRdb called clonotypes with MiXCR, one entry per CDR3 protein. This table holds 500,000 to 650,000 distinct CDR3 sequences, around an eighth found once. The sample in question was PBMCs, obtained on the day of the yellow fever booster vaccination. All receptors derive from a young man who received the YFV17D yellow fever vaccine.

The chain couples TRBV7-3 to TRBJ2-1, with 11 bases aligning to TRBD2. Unmatched junction bases numbered 4, after V lost 1 base and J lost 5 bases. CDR1 is SGHTA, CDR2 FQGTGA, per germline. The CDR3 loop spans 16 amino acids. The CDR3 nucleotides are TGTGCCAGCAGCTTAATAGGGACTAGCGGAAACAATGAGCAGTTCTTC. This sequence encodes CASSLIGTSGNNEQFF.

The chain combines TRBV6-5 with TRBJ2-1, with 9 bases identical to TRBD2. CDR1 and CDR2 from the germline V gene are MNHEY and SVGAGI. Germline trimming cut 0 bases from V and 4 bases from J; bases unmatched to any gene: 1. CDR3 length equals 15 residues. CDR3 protein: CASSYSSGSYNEQFF. For the CDR3, the DNA is TGTGCCAGCAGTTACTCTAGCGGGAGTTACAATGAGCAGTTCTTC.

A few counts support this clonotype. The CDR3 is CSARYQRVPYEQYF. Here the CDR3 DNA reads TGCAGTGCTAGATACCAGCGGGTGCCCTACGAGCAGTACTTC. The chain recombines TRBV20-1 with TRBJ2-7; possible D gene TRBD2, 6 bases. Trimming left V 2 bases short and J 2 bases short, with 13 bases between. Germline V CDR1 and CDR2: DFQATT, SNEGSKA (reference sequence). The CDR3 length is 14 residues.

This clonotype was counted only a few times. CDR3 DNA: TGCGCCAGCAGCTTACTAGCGGGAGGGCTAGGGGATACGCAGTATTTT. This translates into CASSLLAGGLGDTQYF. This chain connects TRBV5-1 to TRBJ2-3, with TRBD2 matching over 13 bases. Trimming cost V 2 bases and J 6 bases; bases outside gene matches: 6. The CDR3 contains 16 residues. The germline CDR1 and CDR2 sequences are SGHRS and YFSETQ.

The chain recombines TRBV20-1 with TRBJ2-1, with 9 nucleotides matching TRBD2. This CDR3 is 15 amino acids long. Germline loops: CDR1 DFQATT, CDR2 SNEGSKA (reference sequence). The J segment lost 4 bases and the V segment lost 1 base, leaving 5 bases of the junction unmatched. The CDR3 here is CSARGAGGIYNEQFF. The CDR3 DNA follows: TGCAGTGCTAGAGGAGCGGGGGGAATTTACAATGAGCAGTTCTTC.

The V gene is TRBV12-3 or TRBV12-4, the J gene TRBJ2-1, with 8 bases matching TRBD2. This CDR3 has 16 amino acids. J was trimmed by 2 bases and V by 6 bases; bases with no gene match: 9. CDR3 in DNA: TGTGCCAGCAGCCGAAGCGGGAGTCGGCCCTACAATGAGCAGTTCTTC. This encodes CASSRSGSRPYNEQFF.

This clonotype has at least ten counts. This chain uses TRBV5-5 with TRBJ1-5; 8 nucleotides match TRBD1. This CDR3 comprises 15 residues. V lost 4 bases and J lost 6; bases outside the gene matches: 9. From germline, CDR1 is SGHKS and CDR2 YYEKEE (reference sequence). The CDR3: CASSATGGMFQPQHF. The CDR3 nucleotides are TGTGCCAGCAGCGCAACAGGGGGTATGTTTCAGCCCCAGCATTTT.

This clonotype was counted between two and nine times. The chain combines TRBV15 with TRBJ2-1; D is possibly TRBD1 or TRBD2 (5 bases each). From germline, CDR1 is LNHNV and CDR2 YYDKDF (reference sequence). V lost 4 bases and J 5 bases, leaving 12 bases between the germline ends. The CDR3 length is 14 residues. The CDR3 DNA reads as TGTGCCACCAGCACCGGGACCAACCACAATGAGCAGTTCTTC. It codes for CATSTGTNHNEQFF.

There are a few counts of this clonotype. The V call is TRBV7-2, the J call TRBJ1-2; D remains ambiguous. From germline, CDR1 is SGHTA and CDR2 FQGNSA. The V end was cut by 1 base, the J end by 3 bases, with 12 bases between. The CDR3 has 15 residues. CDR3 sequence reads: CASSLEAGRDYGYTF. CDR3 DNA: TGTGCCAGCAGCTTAGAGGCTGGAAGAGACTATGGCTACACCTTC.

This clonotype was observed a handful of times. This chain joins TRBV7-2 and TRBJ2-7; perhaps TRBD2 as D (6 bases). The V end lost 5 bases, the J end lost 0 bases, and 14 bases lay between the germline ends. Looked up from germline, CDR1 is SGHTA and CDR2 is FQGNSA. This CDR3 has 15 residues. CDR3 DNA sequence: TGTGCCAGCAGCCGGCGGGGTGTCAGCTCCTACGAGCAGTACTTC. It encodes CASSRRGVSSYEQYF. The variable domain in full, completed from reference TRBV7-2 and TRBJ2-7, reads GAGVSQSPSNKVTEKGKDVELRCDPISGHTALYWYRQSLGQGLEFLIYFQGNSAPDKSGLPSDRFSAERTGGSVSTLTIQRTQQEDSAVYLCASSRRGVSSYEQYFGPGTRLTVT.

This clonotype was observed a few times. J is TRBJ1-5 and V is TRBV30; D might be TRBD1 (5 bases). The CDR3 has 17 amino acids. The germline gives CDR1 GTSNPN, CDR2 SVGIG (reference sequence). V dropped 2 bases and J dropped 1 base, with 18 bases sitting between them. This CDR3 reads CAWSIARPWGSNQPQHF. The CDR3 coding sequence is TGTGCCTGGAGTATTGCGAGGCCATGGGGGAGCAATCAGCCCCAGCATTTT.

The chain recombines TRBV4-3 with TRBJ1-3; D not certain. Trimming pared 0 bases from V and 3 bases from J, leaving 18 bases between. Germline CDR1 and CDR2: LGHNA and YSLEER. The CDR3 spans 18 residues. This chain's CDR3 is CASSQDRFWSLHGNTIYF. CDR3 coding DNA: TGCGCCAGCAGCCAAGATCGATTCTGGTCTCTCCATGGAAACACCATATATTTT.

This clonotype was seen a handful of times. Here the CDR3 reads CASSELATSYEQYF. CDR3 bases: TGTGCCAGCAGTGAATTGGCGACTTCCTACGAGCAGTACTTC. The rearrangement joins TRBV25-1 to TRBJ2-7; D call uncertain. CDR3 length: 14 residues. V was trimmed by 1 base and J by 1 base, leaving 8 bases between them. Germline values: CDR1 MGHDK, CDR2 SYGVNS.